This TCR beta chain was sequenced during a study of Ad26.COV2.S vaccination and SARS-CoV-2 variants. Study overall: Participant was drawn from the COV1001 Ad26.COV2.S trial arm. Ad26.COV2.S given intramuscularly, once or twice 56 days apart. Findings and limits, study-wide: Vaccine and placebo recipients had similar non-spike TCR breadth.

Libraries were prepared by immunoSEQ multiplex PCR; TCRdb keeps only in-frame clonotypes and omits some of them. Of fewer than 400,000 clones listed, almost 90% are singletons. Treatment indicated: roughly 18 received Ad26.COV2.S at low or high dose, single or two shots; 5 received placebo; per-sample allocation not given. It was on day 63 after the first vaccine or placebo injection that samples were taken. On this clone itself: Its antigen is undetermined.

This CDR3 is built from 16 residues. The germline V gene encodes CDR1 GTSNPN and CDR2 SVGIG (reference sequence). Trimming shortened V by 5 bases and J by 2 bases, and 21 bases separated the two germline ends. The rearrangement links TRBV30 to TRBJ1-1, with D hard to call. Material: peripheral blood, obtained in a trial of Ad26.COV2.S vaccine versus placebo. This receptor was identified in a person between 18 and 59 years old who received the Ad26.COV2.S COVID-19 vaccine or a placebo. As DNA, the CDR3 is TGTGCCTGGGATCGCGCATTTGAGCAATTAAACACTGAAGCTTTCTTT. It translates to CAWDRAFEQLNTEAFF.